The sequence of this T cell receptor beta chain was determined in a study of blood T cell repertoires in COVID-19. Study summary: Samples of COVID-19 (acute and convalescent) were obtained from the United States, Italy and Spain. From T cells, B-cell-depleted T cells, or PBMCs came the material, which was cDNA or gDNA.

In the authors' workflow: Researchers report that nucleated cell counts were estimated from reference gene primer amplification. Clones were read by immunoSEQ multiplex PCR, and TCRdb kept only the in-frame ones, dropping some. That table furnishes V, J and clone size, whereas the DNA furnished D and trimming. The data hold roughly 180,000 clones, with 70% to 90% observed a single time. This CDR3 comprises 15 residues. Germline CDR1 and CDR2: KGHSH and LQKENI. V shed 5 bases, J shed 2 bases, and the junction held 7 bases outside the gene matches. This clone was picked up a small number of times. Sequenced: peripheral blood. The sequence was collected from a woman under 40 with acute or convalescent COVID-19. The V gene is TRBV18, the J gene TRBJ2-5; 8 bases match TRBD2. CDR3 DNA: TGTGCCAGCTCAATCGCGGGAGGTCTACAAGAGACCCAGTACTTC. Translating gives CASSIAGGLQETQYF.